Many counts were recorded for the clone carrying this TCR beta chain. Its cognate antigen is unknown. MiXCR, run by TCRdb on the RT-PCR reads, gives a single entry per CDR3 protein. The sample holds 630,000 or so distinct CDR3 sequences, about 15% seen once. The sample belongs to a study of response to subunit inactivated influenza vaccine. Study-wide results and limits: Seasonal influenza vaccination, on each occasion, was suggested by the authors to recruit few new T cells.

Specimen: PBMCs from blood, collected 11 to 12 days after vaccination. This TCR was recovered from a man in his fifties or sixties who received an inactivated influenza vaccine.

CDR3 protein: CASSHLSGFHLTNEKLFF. CDR3 nucleotides: TGCGCCAGCAGCCACCTCTCAGGGTTCCACCTAACTAATGAAAAACTGTTTTTT. V is TRBV4-3 and J is TRBJ1-4, with D possibly matching TRBD1 (5 bases). The V gene's germline CDR1 is LGHNA and CDR2 YSLEER. The CDR3 contains 18 residues. V was cut by 3 bases and J by 1 base, with 18 bases left in between.